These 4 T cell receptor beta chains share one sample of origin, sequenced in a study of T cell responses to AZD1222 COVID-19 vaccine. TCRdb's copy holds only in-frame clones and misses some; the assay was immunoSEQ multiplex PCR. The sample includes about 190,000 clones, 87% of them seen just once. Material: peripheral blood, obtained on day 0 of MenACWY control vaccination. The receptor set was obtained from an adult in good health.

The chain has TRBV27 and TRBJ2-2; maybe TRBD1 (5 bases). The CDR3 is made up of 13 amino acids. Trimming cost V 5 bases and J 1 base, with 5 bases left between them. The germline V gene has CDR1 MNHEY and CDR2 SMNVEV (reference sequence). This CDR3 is CASSTGNTGELFF. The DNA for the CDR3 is TGTGCCAGCAGTACAGGGAACACCGGGGAGCTGTTTTTT.

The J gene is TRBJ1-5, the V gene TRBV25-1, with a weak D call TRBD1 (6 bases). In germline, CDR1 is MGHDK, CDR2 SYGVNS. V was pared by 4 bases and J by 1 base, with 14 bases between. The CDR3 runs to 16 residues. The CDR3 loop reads CASSGLETGSNQPQHF. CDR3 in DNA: TGTGCCAGCAGTGGGCTAGAGACAGGAAGCAATCAGCCCCAGCATTTT.

CDR3 sequence: CASTLGRENQPQHF. The CDR3 DNA sequence: TGTGCCAGCACCCTAGGCAGGGAGAATCAGCCCCAGCATTTT. This chain links TRBV6-5 with TRBJ1-5; tentative D call: TRBD1 (5 bases). This CDR3 comprises 14 residues. The germline gives CDR1 MNHEY, CDR2 SVGAGI. Trimming removed 7 bases at V and 4 bases at J, with 14 bases between.

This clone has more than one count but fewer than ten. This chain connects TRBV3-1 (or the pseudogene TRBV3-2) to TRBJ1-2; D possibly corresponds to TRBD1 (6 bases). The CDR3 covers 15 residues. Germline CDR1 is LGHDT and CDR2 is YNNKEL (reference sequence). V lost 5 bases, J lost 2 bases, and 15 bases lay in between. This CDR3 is CASSYSGDRNYGYTF. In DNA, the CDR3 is TGTGCCAGCAGCTACTCAGGGGATCGAAACTATGGCTACACCTTC.